This T cell receptor (beta chain) was captured in a study of blood T cell repertoires in COVID-19. The table lists this clone with a count of one. Source study methods: Counts of nucleated cells, estimated from reference gene primer amplification, were obtained. Libraries were prepared by immunoSEQ multiplex PCR; TCRdb keeps only in-frame clonotypes and omits some of them. V, J and clone size were drawn from that table, and D and trimming were deduced from the DNA. The repertoire consists of around 250,000 clones, with approximately 88% occurring once and the leading ten covering 0.95% to 1.5%. Germline V CDR1 and CDR2: SGDLS, YYNGEE. The V end lost 4 bases, the J end lost 0 bases, and 17 bases lay between the germline ends. The CDR3 has 17 amino acids. Cohorts were based on clinical histories the participants reported.

The chain links TRBV9 to TRBJ1-3; tentatively, D is TRBD1 (5 bases). The sample comprised PBMCs or T cells enriched from blood (not recorded which). This TCR was recovered from a woman aged 40 to 49 with acute COVID-19. The CDR3 is CASSSQTEYYSGNTIYF. For the CDR3, the DNA is TGTGCCAGCAGCTCACAGACAGAATACTACTCTGGAAACACCATATATTTT.